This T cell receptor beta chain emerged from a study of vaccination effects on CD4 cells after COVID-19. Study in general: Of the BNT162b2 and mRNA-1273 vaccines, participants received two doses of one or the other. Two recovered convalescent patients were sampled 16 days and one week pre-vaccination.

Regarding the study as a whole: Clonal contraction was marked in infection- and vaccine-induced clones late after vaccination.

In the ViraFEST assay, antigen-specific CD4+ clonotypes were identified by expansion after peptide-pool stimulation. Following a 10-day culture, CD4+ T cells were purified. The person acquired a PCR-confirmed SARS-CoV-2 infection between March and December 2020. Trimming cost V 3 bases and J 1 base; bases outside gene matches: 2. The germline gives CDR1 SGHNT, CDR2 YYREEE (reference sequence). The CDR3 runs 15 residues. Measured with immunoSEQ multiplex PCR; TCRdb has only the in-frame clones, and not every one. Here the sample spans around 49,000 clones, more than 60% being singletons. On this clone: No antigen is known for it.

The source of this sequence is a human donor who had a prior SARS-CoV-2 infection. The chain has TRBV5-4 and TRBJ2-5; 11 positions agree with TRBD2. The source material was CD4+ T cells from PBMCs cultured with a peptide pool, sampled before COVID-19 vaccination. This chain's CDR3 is CASSWGTSGQETQYF. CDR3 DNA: TGTGCCAGCAGCTGGGGGACTAGCGGCCAAGAGACCCAGTACTTC.